This T cell receptor (beta chain) is from a study of T cell responses to AZD1222 COVID-19 vaccine. The overall study: Second-dose timings of about 4 or about 12 weeks were pooled. Broader study findings: White British people made up most donors, females outnumbered males, and clonal diversity was possibly underestimated. Across spike, vaccine-associated CD4 TCRs were found, dominant at 160-218 and 743-854.

Points on this clone: Antigen specificity is unknown.

Germline-derived CDR1 and CDR2 are SGHTA and FQGTGA. The CDR3 contains 13 residues. V lost 1 base and J 6 bases, leaving 9 bases between the germline ends. Libraries were prepared by immunoSEQ multiplex PCR; TCRdb keeps only in-frame clonotypes and omits some of them. The repertoire includes 80,000 to 100,000 clones, around 94% of them detected once, and about 13% sits in the top ten. The receptor's source is an adult in good health. The genes are TRBV7-3 and TRBJ1-1; no firm D call. The sequences come from peripheral blood, collected on day 0 of AZD1222 vaccination. The CDR3 loop is CASSLIVESEAFF. Written as DNA, the CDR3 is TGTGCCAGCAGCTTAATAGTAGAATCTGAAGCTTTCTTT.